Listed here are 20 T cell receptor beta chains from one sample, sequenced in a study of beta chain features in type 1 diabetes. Expressed TCRB transcripts were sequenced after all isolated RNA was converted to cDNA. The table came from immunoSEQ multiplex PCR; TCRdb's copy has only in-frame clones and leaves some out. In the table there are approximately 150,000 clones, more than 9% of which are singletons. Sequenced material: naive CD4+ T cells from blood. All receptors come from a man younger than 35 in good health.

The chain links TRBV7-3 to TRBJ2-3; D is perhaps TRBD1 (6 bases). CDR3 length: 15 residues. V lost 3 bases and J 2 bases, leaving 12 bases between the germline ends. Germline V lookup: CDR1 SGHTA, CDR2 FQGTGA. The CDR3 sequence is CASSFSTGTTDTQYF. The CDR3 bases are TGTGCCAGCAGCTTCTCGACAGGCACCACAGATACGCAGTATTTT.

The chain carries TRBV9 and TRBJ2-1, with D perhaps TRBD1 (6 bases). Trimming took 1 base from V and 3 from J, leaving 8 bases between them. Germline lookup yields CDR1 SGDLS and CDR2 YYNGEE. CDR3 length: 14 residues. In DNA form, the CDR3 reads TGTGCCAGCAGCGTATCAGGGGACTACAATGAGCAGTTCTTC. Amino acid sequence: CASSVSGDYNEQFF.

This clone was counted only a few times. The same CDR3 is also encoded by other DNA sequences in this sample. V usage is TRBV5-1 and J usage is TRBJ1-4, with unresolved D. The V and J ends lost 0 bases and 2 bases respectively, with 5 bases between them. The CDR3 covers 14 residues. Per the germline V gene, CDR1 is SGHRS and CDR2 is YFSETQ. The DNA for the CDR3 is TGCGCCAGCAGCTTGGGGGCGACTAATGAAAAACTGTTTTTT. Protein sequence: CASSLGATNEKLFF.

The chain uses TRBV5-1 and TRBJ1-6; 7 nucleotides line up with TRBD1. The ends lost 1 base at V and 7 bases at J; junction bases unmatched: 5. CDR1 and CDR2 from the germline V gene are SGHRS and YFSETQ. The CDR3 contains 15 residues. In nucleotides, the CDR3 is TGCGCCAGCAGCTTGAACGAACAGGGGAATTCACCCCTCCACTTT. Its translation: CASSLNEQGNSPLHF.

This CDR3 is CASSSQGAIGYQPQHF. The CDR3 DNA reads as TGTGCCAGCAGCTCACAGGGGGCGATTGGGTATCAGCCCCAGCATTTT. V and J are TRBV5-4 and TRBJ1-5, with 9 bases that match TRBD1. The CDR3 loop spans 16 amino acids. Unmatched junction bases numbered 9, after V lost 3 bases and J lost 5 bases. Germline V CDR1 and CDR2: SGHNT, YYREEE (reference sequence).

This clone was counted only a few times. The chain links TRBV11-2 to TRBJ2-3, with D possibly matching TRBD1 (6 bases). CDR1 is SGHAT, CDR2 FQNNGV, per germline. V lost 0 bases and J 6 bases, leaving 7 bases between the germline ends. The CDR3 extends over 13 amino acids. The CDR3, as DNA: TGTGCCAGCAGCTTAGACCAGGGGGATACGCAGTATTTT. It codes for CASSLDQGDTQYF. The full variable domain, rest sourced from reference TRBV11-2 and TRBJ2-3, is EAGVAQSPRYKIIEKRQSVAFWCNPISGHATLYWYQQILGQGPKLLIQFQNNGVVDDSQLPKDRFSAERLKGVDSTLKIQPAKLEDSAVYLCASSLDQGDTQYFGPGTRLTVL.

In this sample, this clone turned up a few times. For the CDR3, the DNA is TGTGCCAGCAGTCCCGACAGGGGGATCCGGTATGGCTACACCTTC. This translates into CASSPDRGIRYGYTF. The chain is built from TRBV28 and TRBJ1-2; 9 bases fit TRBD1. Trimming cost V 5 bases and J 5 bases; bases outside gene matches: 9. The CDR3 extends over 15 amino acids. CDR1 and CDR2 from the germline V gene are MDHEN and SYDVKM.

This clone has just a few counts. The CDR3 DNA reads TGCGCCAGCAGCTTGGTTTGGGGGGACCCCTCTGGGGCCAACGTCCTGACTTTC. Translating gives CASSLVWGDPSGANVLTF. V and J are TRBV5-1 and TRBJ2-6; a weak D match, TRBD2 (6 bases). V lost 0 bases and J lost 0, with 13 bases in between. This CDR3 has 18 amino acids. Per germline, CDR1 SGHRS and CDR2 YFSETQ.

This clone occurred many times. The chain carries TRBV5-5 and TRBJ2-1, with 11 nucleotides matching TRBD2. Trimming removed 3 bases from V and 9 bases from J; junction bases left unmatched: 8. CDR1 is SGHKS, CDR2 YYEKEE, per germline (reference sequence). This CDR3 spans 15 amino acids. The chain's CDR3 is CASSSRLAGPAEQFF. The CDR3 DNA sequence: TGTGCCAGCAGCTCCCGACTAGCGGGGCCGGCTGAGCAGTTCTTC. Supplemented by reference TRBV5-5 and TRBJ2-1, the full variable domain reads DAGVTQSPTHLIKTRGQQVTLRCSPISGHKSVSWYQQVLGQGPQFIFQYYEKEERGRGNFPDRFSARQFPNYSSELNVNALLLGDSALYLCASSSRLAGPAEQFFGPGTRLTVL.

This clone was found a few times. The CDR3 sequence is CASSLDQALLYEQYF. For the CDR3, the DNA is TGTGCCAGCAGCTTGGACCAGGCCCTACTCTACGAGCAGTACTTC. The gene calls are TRBV5-4 and TRBJ2-7, with no clear D. Germline V gene lookup returns CDR1 SGHNT and CDR2 YYREEE (reference sequence). Between the trimmed V and J ends, which lost 0 bases and 3 bases, there was a span of 13 bases. This CDR3 region has 15 residues.

This clone was detected only a few times. The rearrangement joins TRBV18 to TRBJ2-7; 10 bases agree with TRBD1. The CDR3 has 15 amino acids. J gave up 3 bases and V 4 bases, and 6 bases lay outside the gene matches. Germline CDR1 and CDR2: KGHSH and LQKENI. CDR3 nucleotides: TGTGCCAGCTCACAAGGGACAGGGGAATACTACGAGCAGTACTTC. This codes for CASSQGTGEYYEQYF.

This clone came up a few times. This chain links TRBV6-5 with TRBJ2-1; D is ambiguous. Germline lookup yields CDR1 MNHEY and CDR2 SVGAGI. Trimming cost V 3 bases and J 3 bases, with 6 bases left between them. The length of the CDR3 is 13 residues. The CDR3 here is CASSYGHYNEQFF. The CDR3 DNA is TGTGCCAGCAGTTATGGGCACTACAATGAGCAGTTCTTC.

This chain links TRBV12-5 with TRBJ2-3, with 7 bases matching TRBD1. This CDR3 region has 14 residues. The ends lost 5 bases at V and 1 base at J; junction bases unmatched: 3. Germline CDR1 LGHNT, CDR2 FRNRAP. The CDR3 is CASGLGQGTDTQYF. For the CDR3, the DNA is TGTGCTAGTGGTCTAGGACAGGGCACAGATACGCAGTATTTT.

The chain combines TRBV19 with TRBJ2-1, with D tentatively TRBD1 (5 bases). In germline, CDR1 is LNHDA, CDR2 SQIVND (reference sequence). Trimming pared 8 bases from V and 3 bases from J, leaving 14 bases between. The CDR3 runs 14 residues. For the CDR3, the DNA is TGTGCCAGTGAAGTAGGGGATCGCTACAATGAGCAGTTCTTC. It codes for CASEVGDRYNEQFF.

The V gene is TRBV7-2, the J gene TRBJ2-3, with D possibly TRBD1 on 6 matching bases. Trimming shortened V by 1 base and J by 1 base, and 9 bases separated the two germline ends. The CDR3 is 15 amino acids. CDR1 and CDR2 (germline): SGHTA, FQGNSA. The DNA for the CDR3 is TGTGCCAGCAGCTTAGTTTCAGGGGGCACAGATACGCAGTATTTT. Its translation is CASSLVSGGTDTQYF.

This clone was detected only a few times. The genes are TRBV5-1 and TRBJ2-7; 8 bases fit TRBD1. The CDR3 runs 15 residues. CDR1 is SGHRS and CDR2 is YFSETQ in the germline V gene. V trimming: 5 bases; J trimming: 5 bases; junction bases outside the gene matches: 12. The CDR3 is CASRFSRDRSHEQYF. The CDR3 bases are TGCGCCAGCAGATTTTCCCGGGACAGGTCCCACGAGCAGTACTTC.

The rearrangement links TRBV18 to TRBJ2-2; TRBD1 matches 8 bases. CDR1 is KGHSH, CDR2 LQKENI, per germline. V was clipped by 3 bases and J by 3 bases; unmatched bases: 3. CDR3 length: 15 amino acids. The CDR3 loop reads CASSPWTGHTGELFF. Here the CDR3 DNA reads TGTGCCAGCTCACCCTGGACAGGGCACACCGGGGAGCTGTTTTTT. The whole variable domain, remainder taken from reference TRBV18 and TRBJ2-2, is NAGVMQNPRHLVRRRGQEARLRCSPMKGHSHVYWYRQLPEEGLKFMVYLQKENIIDESGMPKERFSAEFPKEGPSILRIQQVVRGDSAAYFCASSPWTGHTGELFFGEGSRLTVL.

A few counts support this clone. The J gene is TRBJ2-2, the V gene TRBV6-5; 7 nucleotides agree with TRBD1. The CDR3 sequence is 13 residues long. Germline CDR1 and CDR2: MNHEY and SVGAGI. Germline trimming cut 8 bases from V and 4 bases from J; bases unmatched to any gene: 4. The CDR3 region has the DNA TGTGCCAGCGGAACAGGGGCCACCGGGGAGCTGTTTTTT. Amino acid sequence: CASGTGATGELFF.

CDR3 in DNA: TGTGCCAGCAGCCGTAAAGTGGCCGCGGGGGCCTACGAGCAGTACTTC. This codes for CASSRKVAAGAYEQYF. The V and J genes are TRBV27 and TRBJ2-7, with 7 bases identical to TRBD2. With V trimmed by 6 bases and J by 2 bases, 13 bases remained unmatched. This CDR3 spans 16 amino acids. Germline values: CDR1 MNHEY, CDR2 SMNVEV (reference sequence).

The chain combines TRBV27 with TRBJ2-5, with D tentatively TRBD2 (5 bases). V was cut by 4 bases and J by 2 bases, with 17 bases left in between. Germline V gene data show CDR1 as MNHEY and CDR2 as SMNVEV (reference sequence). The CDR3 is made up of 16 amino acids. In DNA, the CDR3 is TGTGCCAGCAGTTCCGTGGACTGGGGAAATCAAGAGACCCAGTACTTC. It encodes CASSSVDWGNQETQYF.